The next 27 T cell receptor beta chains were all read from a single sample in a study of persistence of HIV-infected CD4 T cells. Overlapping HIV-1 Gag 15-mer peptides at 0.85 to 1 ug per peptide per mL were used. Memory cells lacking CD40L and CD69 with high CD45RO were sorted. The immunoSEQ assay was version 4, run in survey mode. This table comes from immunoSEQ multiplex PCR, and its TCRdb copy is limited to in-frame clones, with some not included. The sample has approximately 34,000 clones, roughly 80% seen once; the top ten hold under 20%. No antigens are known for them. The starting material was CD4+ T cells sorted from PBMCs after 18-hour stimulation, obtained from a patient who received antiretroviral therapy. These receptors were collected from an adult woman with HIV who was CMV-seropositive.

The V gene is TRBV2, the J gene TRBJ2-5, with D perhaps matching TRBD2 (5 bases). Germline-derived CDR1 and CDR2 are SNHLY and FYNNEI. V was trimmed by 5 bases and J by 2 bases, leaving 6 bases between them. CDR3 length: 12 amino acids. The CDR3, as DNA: TGTGCCAGCAGTCGGGATCAAGAGACCCAGTACTTC. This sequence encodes CASSRDQETQYF.

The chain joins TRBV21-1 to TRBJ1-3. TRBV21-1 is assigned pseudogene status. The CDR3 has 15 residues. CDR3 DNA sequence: TGTGCCAGCAGCCCCTCCCAGGGGAGGGGAAACACCATATATTTT. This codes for CASSPSQGRGNTIYF.

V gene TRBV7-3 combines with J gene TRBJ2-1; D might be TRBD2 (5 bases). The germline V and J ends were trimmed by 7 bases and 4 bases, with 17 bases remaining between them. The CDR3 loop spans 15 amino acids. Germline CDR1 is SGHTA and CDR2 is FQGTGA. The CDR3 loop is CASTPEAGPYNEQFF. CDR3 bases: TGTGCCAGCACCCCAGAGGCGGGCCCATACAATGAGCAGTTCTTC.

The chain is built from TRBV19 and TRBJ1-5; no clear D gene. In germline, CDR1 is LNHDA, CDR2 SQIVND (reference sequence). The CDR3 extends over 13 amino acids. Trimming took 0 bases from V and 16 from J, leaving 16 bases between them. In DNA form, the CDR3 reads TGTGCCAGTAGTATAGAGCCCGGGATCGCCGTACATTTT. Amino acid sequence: CASSIEPGIAVHF. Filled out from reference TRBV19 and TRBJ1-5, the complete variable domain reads DGGITQSPKYLFRKEGQNVTLSCEQNLNHDAMYWYRQDPGQGLRLIYYSQIVNDFQKGDIAEGYSVSREKKESFPLTVTSAQKNPTAFYLCASSIEPGIAVHFGDGTRLSIL.

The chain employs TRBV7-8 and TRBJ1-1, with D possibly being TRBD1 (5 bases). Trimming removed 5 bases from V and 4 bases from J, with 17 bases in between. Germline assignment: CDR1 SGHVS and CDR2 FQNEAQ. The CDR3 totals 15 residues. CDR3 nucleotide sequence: TGTGCCAGCAGCCTTAGATCCAGGGCCAGCACTGAAGCTTTCTTT. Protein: CASSLRSRASTEAFF.

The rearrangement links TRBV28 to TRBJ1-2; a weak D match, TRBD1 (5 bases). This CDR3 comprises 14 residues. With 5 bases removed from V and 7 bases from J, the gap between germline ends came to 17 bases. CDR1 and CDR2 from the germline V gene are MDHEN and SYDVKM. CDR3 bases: TGTGCCAGCAGTATAGGGCCGGGGACGGGTGGCTACACCTTC. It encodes CASSIGPGTGGYTF.

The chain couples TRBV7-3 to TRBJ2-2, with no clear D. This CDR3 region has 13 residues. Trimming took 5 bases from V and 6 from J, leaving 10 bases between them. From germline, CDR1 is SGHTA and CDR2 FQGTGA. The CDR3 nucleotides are TGTGCCAGCAGCAACGACATATCCGGGGAGCTGTTTTTT. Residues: CASSNDISGELFF.

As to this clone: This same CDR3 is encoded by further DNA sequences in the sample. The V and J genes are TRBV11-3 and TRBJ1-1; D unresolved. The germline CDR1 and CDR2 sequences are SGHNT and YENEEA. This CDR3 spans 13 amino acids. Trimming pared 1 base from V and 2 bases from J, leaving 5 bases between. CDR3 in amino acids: CASSLGANTEAFF. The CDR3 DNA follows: TGTGCCAGCAGCTTAGGAGCTAACACTGAAGCTTTCTTT.

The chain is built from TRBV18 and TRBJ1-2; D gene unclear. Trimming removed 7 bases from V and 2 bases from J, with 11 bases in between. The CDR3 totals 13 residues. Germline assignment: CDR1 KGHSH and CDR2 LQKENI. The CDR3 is CASYIAPNYGYTF. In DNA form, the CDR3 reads TGTGCCAGCTACATTGCACCCAACTATGGCTACACCTTC.

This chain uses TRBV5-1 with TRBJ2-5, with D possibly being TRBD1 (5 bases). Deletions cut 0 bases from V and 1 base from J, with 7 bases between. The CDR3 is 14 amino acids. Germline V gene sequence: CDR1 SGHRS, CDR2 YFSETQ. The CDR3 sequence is CASSLGRVQETQYF. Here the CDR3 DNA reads TGCGCCAGCAGCTTGGGCAGGGTCCAAGAGACCCAGTACTTC.

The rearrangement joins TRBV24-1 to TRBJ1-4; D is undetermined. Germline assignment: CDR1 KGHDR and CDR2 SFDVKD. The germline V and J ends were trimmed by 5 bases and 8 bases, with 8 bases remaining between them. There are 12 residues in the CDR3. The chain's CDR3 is CATSGSEEKLFF. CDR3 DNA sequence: TGTGCCACCAGTGGATCTGAAGAAAAACTGTTTTTT.

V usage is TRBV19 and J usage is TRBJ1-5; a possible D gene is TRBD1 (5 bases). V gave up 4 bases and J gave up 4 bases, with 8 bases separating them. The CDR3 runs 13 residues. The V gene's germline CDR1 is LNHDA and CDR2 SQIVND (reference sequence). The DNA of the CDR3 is TGTGCCAGTAGTAATAAGGGGAATCAGCCCCAGCATTTT. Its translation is CASSNKGNQPQHF.

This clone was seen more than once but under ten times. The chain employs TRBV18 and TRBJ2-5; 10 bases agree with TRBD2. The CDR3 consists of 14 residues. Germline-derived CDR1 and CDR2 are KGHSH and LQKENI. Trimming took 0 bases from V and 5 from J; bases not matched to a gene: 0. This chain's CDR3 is CASSPPLAGETQYF. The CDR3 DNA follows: TGTGCCAGCTCACCACCACTAGCGGGGGAGACCCAGTACTTC.

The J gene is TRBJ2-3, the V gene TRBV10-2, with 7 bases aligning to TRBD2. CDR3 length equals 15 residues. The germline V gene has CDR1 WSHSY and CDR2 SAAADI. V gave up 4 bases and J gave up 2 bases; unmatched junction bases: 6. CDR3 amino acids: CASSVRAGLTDTQYF. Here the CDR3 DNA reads TGCGCCAGCAGTGTAAGAGCGGGACTCACAGATACGCAGTATTTT.

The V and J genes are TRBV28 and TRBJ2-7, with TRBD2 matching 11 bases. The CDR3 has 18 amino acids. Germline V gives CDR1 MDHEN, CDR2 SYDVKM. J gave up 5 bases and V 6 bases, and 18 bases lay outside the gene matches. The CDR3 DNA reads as TGTGCCAGCAGACCAATTTCCCTCGGACTAGCGGGTATGAACGAGCAGTACTTC. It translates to CASRPISLGLAGMNEQYF. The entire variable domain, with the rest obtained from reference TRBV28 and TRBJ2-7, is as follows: DVKVTQSSRYLVKRTGEKVFLECVQDMDHENMFWYRQDPGLGLRLIYFSYDVKMKEKGDIPEGYSVSREKKERFSLILESASTNQTSMYLCASRPISLGLAGMNEQYFGPGTRLTVT.

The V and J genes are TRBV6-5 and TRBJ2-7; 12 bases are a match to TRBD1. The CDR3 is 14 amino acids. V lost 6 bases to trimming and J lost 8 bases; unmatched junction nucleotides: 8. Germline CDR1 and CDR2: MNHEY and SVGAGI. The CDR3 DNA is TGTGCCAGCAGGCTAGGGACAGGGGGCGTAAAGCAGTACTTC. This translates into CASRLGTGGVKQYF.

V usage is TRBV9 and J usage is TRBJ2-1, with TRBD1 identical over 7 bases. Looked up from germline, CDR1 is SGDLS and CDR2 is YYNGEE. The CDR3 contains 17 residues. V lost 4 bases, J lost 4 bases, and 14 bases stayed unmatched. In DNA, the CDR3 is TGTGCCAGCAGCCCGATCCGCTCCGGGACAGCGTACAATGAGCAGTTCTTC. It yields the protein CASSPIRSGTAYNEQFF.

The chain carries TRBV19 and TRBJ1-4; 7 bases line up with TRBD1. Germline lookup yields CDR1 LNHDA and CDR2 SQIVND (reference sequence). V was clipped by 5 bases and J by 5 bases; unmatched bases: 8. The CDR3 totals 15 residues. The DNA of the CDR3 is TGTGCCAGTAGTCCTAGCTACAGGGGAAATGAAAAACTGTTTTTT. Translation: CASSPSYRGNEKLFF.

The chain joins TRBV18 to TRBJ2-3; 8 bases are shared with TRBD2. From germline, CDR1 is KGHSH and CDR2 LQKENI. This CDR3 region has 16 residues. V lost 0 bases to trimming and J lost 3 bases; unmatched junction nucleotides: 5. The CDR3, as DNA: TGTGCCAGCTCACCACCTAGGCGGGGGGCTACAGATACGCAGTATTTT. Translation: CASSPPRRGATDTQYF.

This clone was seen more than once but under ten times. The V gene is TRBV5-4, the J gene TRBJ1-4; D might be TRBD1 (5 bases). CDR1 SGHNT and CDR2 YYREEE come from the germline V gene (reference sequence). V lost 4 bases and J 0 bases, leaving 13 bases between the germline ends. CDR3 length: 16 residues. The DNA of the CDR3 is TGTGCCAGCAGCGGTGGGGGAAGCTCAACTAATGAAAAACTGTTTTTT. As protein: CASSGGGSSTNEKLFF.

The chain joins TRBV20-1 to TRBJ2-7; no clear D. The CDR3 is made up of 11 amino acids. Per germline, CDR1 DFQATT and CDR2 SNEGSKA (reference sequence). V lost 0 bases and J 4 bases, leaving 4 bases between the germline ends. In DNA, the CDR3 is TGCAGTGCTAGAGATCAATACGAGCAGTACTTC. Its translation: CSARDQYEQYF.

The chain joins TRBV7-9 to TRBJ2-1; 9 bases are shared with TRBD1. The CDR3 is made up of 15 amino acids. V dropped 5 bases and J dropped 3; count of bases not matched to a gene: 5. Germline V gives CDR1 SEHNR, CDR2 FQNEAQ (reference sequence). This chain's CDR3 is CASSPMGQGYNEQFF. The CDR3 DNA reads TGTGCCAGCAGCCCCATGGGACAGGGCTACAATGAGCAGTTCTTC.

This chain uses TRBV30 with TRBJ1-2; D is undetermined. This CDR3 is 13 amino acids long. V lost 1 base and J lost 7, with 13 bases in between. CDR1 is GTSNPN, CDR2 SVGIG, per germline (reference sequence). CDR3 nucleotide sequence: TGTGCCTGGAGTGACTTCCATATCAGTGGCTACACCTTC. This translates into CAWSDFHISGYTF.

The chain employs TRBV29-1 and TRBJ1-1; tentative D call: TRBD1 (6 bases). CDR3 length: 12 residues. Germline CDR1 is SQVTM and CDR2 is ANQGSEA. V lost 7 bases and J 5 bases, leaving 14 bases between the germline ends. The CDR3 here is CSAVTGSTEAFF. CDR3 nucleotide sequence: TGCAGCGCCGTTACAGGGAGTACTGAAGCTTTCTTT.

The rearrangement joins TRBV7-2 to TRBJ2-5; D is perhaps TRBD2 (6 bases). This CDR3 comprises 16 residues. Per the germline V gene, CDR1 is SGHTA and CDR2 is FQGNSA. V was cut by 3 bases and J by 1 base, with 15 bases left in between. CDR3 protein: CASSFTRRDGQETQYF. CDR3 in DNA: TGTGCCAGCAGCTTTACCCGGAGGGACGGCCAAGAGACCCAGTACTTC.

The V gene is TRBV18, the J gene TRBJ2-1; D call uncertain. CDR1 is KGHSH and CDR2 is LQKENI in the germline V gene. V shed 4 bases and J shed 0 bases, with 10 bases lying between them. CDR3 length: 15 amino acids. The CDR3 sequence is CASSQAHTSYNEQFF. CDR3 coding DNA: TGTGCCAGCTCACAGGCCCATACCTCCTACAATGAGCAGTTCTTC.

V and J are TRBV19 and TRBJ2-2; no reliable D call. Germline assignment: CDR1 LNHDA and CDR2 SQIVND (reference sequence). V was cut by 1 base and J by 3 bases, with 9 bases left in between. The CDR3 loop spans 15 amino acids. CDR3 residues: CASSIVSSDTGELFF. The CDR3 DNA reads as TGTGCCAGTAGTATAGTTAGCTCGGACACCGGGGAGCTGTTTTTT.